One sample yielded the 20 T cell receptor beta chains listed below, sequenced in a study of long-term antiretroviral therapy in people with HIV. The immunoSEQ assay was v3.0, run at survey level. Generated by immunoSEQ multiplex PCR, the TCRdb table keeps only in-frame clones and is missing some. The sample yields 20,000 to 25,000 clones, about 80% seen once. The sample consisted of unsorted PBMCs, taken 0.5 years after starting antiretroviral therapy. Every receptor here comes from a man aged 18 to 29 with HIV.

This clone appeared a few times. CDR3 DNA: TGTGCCAGCACCCGAGGTGGGTCCAAACCCGGGGAGCTGTTTTTT. It encodes CASTRGGSKPGELFF. V is TRBV11-2 and J is TRBJ2-2; D is undetermined. Trimming removed 7 bases at V and 6 bases at J, with 18 bases between. Per the germline V gene, CDR1 is SGHAT and CDR2 is FQNNGV. The CDR3 extends over 15 amino acids.

The J gene is TRBJ2-7, the V gene TRBV27; D is ambiguous. The CDR3 covers 15 residues. Germline CDR1 and CDR2: MNHEY and SMNVEV (reference sequence). V was trimmed by 9 bases and J by 1 base, leaving 19 bases between them. CDR3 sequence reads: CASHSRAATSYEQYF. The DNA of the CDR3 is TGTGCCAGTCATTCCCGGGCAGCTACTTCCTACGAGCAGTACTTC.

V gene TRBV4-1 combines with J gene TRBJ2-7, with D hard to call. Trimming shortened V by 2 bases and J by 0 bases, and 8 bases separated the two germline ends. CDR3 length: 14 residues. Germline CDR1 reads MGHRA; CDR2 reads YSYEKL. The DNA for the CDR3 is TGCGCCAGCAGCCAATGGCAGAGCTCCTACGAGCAGTACTTC. It specifies CASSQWQSSYEQYF.

The rearrangement joins TRBV7-3 to TRBJ2-7; possibly TRBD1 or TRBD2 for D (5 bases each). The CDR3 is 13 amino acids. Trimming left V 5 bases short and J 6 bases short, with 14 bases between. CDR1 and CDR2 from the germline V gene are SGHTA and FQGTGA. CDR3: CASSQRGRGEQYF. CDR3 coding DNA: TGTGCCAGCAGCCAGAGGGGCCGAGGCGAGCAGTACTTC.

J is TRBJ1-2 and V is TRBV2; D unclear. V was shortened by 9 bases and J by 8 bases, with 16 bases between the two germline ends. This CDR3 contains 12 residues. The V gene's germline CDR1 is SNHLY and CDR2 FYNNEI. The CDR3 DNA reads as TGTGCCAGTGAGTCGGGTGGTTGGGGCTACACCTTC. Its protein is CASESGGWGYTF.

The V gene is TRBV7-7, the J gene TRBJ2-1; D not certain. The CDR3 has 13 residues. Per germline, CDR1 SSHAT and CDR2 FNYEAQ (reference sequence). V was trimmed by 3 bases and J by 7 bases, leaving 10 bases between them. CDR3 nucleotides: TGTGCCAGCAGCTTTGGGGTGGGGAATGAGCAGTTCTTC. As protein: CASSFGVGNEQFF.

The chain employs TRBV6-4 and TRBJ2-3; tentative D call: TRBD1 (6 bases). There are 13 residues in the CDR3. Germline V gene sequence: CDR1 MRHNA, CDR2 SNTAGT. Trimming removed 5 bases from V and 3 bases from J, with 9 bases in between. DNA for the CDR3: TGTGCCAGCAGTACTGGGACAACAGATACGCAGTATTTT. It encodes CASSTGTTDTQYF.

The chain links TRBV4-2 to TRBJ2-3; 7 bases are a match to TRBD2. CDR3 size: 16 residues. V trimming: 4 bases; J trimming: 7 bases; junction bases outside the gene matches: 14. The germline CDR1 and CDR2 sequences are LGHNA and YNFKEQ. The CDR3 protein is CASSPLLGGSGHTQYF. For the CDR3, the DNA is TGTGCCAGCAGCCCCCTGTTGGGAGGGTCAGGGCATACGCAGTATTTT.

The chain carries TRBV7-9 and TRBJ1-4, with D tentatively TRBD1 (5 bases). From germline, CDR1 is SEHNR and CDR2 FQNEAQ (reference sequence). The CDR3 is 18 amino acids. V gave up 5 bases and J gave up 3 bases, with 22 bases separating them. This CDR3 is CASSPRGRQRDPNEKLFF. The DNA for the CDR3 is TGTGCCAGCAGCCCCAGAGGTAGACAGAGGGACCCTAATGAAAAACTGTTTTTT.

J is TRBJ2-2 and V is TRBV10-3, with a possible D match to TRBD2 (5 bases). The CDR3 extends over 12 amino acids. CDR1 and CDR2 (germline): ENHRY, SYGVKD. Trimming removed 6 bases from V and 6 bases from J, with 8 bases in between. The CDR3 spells CAISRRSGELFF. DNA for the CDR3: TGTGCCATCAGCAGGAGGTCCGGGGAGCTGTTTTTT.

CDR3 sequence (DNA): TGCGCCAGCAGTAAAGAAGGATTGAACAATGAGCAGTTCTTC. Protein sequence: CASSKEGLNNEQFF. The V call is TRBV5-1, the J call TRBJ2-1; D is ambiguous. Trimming took 5 bases from V and 5 from J, leaving 14 bases between them. Looked up from germline, CDR1 is SGHRS and CDR2 is YFSETQ. The CDR3 is 14 residues long. Full variable domain (rest looked up from reference TRBV5-1 and TRBJ2-1): KAGVTQTPRYLIKTRGQQVTLSCSPISGHRSVSWYQQTPGQGLQFLFEYFSETQRNKGNFPGRFSGRQFSNSRSEMNVSTLELGDSALYLCASSKEGLNNEQFFGPGTRLTVL.

This chain links TRBV5-6 with TRBJ2-1; the D gene is possibly TRBD1 (6 bases). The CDR3 covers 14 residues. V was trimmed by 3 bases and J by 7 bases, leaving 14 bases between them. The germline gives CDR1 SGHDT, CDR2 YYEEEE. DNA of the CDR3: TGTGCCAGCAGCTGGGGGCAGGGAAGTAATGAGCAGTTCTTC. Translating it yields CASSWGQGSNEQFF.

The rearrangement links TRBV7-2 to TRBJ1-3; 9 bases line up with TRBD1. Germline loops: CDR1 SGHTA, CDR2 FQGNSA. The CDR3 has 16 residues. V shed 3 bases and J 0 bases; nucleotides not matched to a gene: 3. The CDR3 nucleotides are TGTGCCAGCAGCTTCGGGACAGGGTTCTCTGGAAACACCATATATTTT. Its translation is CASSFGTGFSGNTIYF. Filled out from reference TRBV7-2 and TRBJ1-3, the complete variable domain reads GAGVSQSPSNKVTEKGKDVELRCDPISGHTALYWYRQSLGQGLEFLIYFQGNSAPDKSGLPSDRFSAERTGGSVSTLTIQRTQQEDSAVYLCASSFGTGFSGNTIYFGEGSWLTVV.

The CDR3: CASSPDRDAQPQHF. The DNA for the CDR3 is TGTGCCAGCTCCCCCGACAGGGACGCTCAGCCCCAGCATTTT. The V and J genes are TRBV18 and TRBJ1-5; TRBD1 matches at 7 bases. CDR1 and CDR2 from the germline V gene are KGHSH and LQKENI. V was clipped by 6 bases and J by 6 bases; unmatched bases: 8. This CDR3 has 14 amino acids.

The chain employs TRBV10-3 and TRBJ2-4, with 11 bases aligning to TRBD1. Germline CDR1 and CDR2: ENHRY and SYGVKD. J was trimmed by 6 bases and V by 11 bases; bases with no gene match: 6. The CDR3 totals 13 residues. In nucleotides, the CDR3 is TGTGCCGTCGGGGGGACAGGGGGAAACATTCAGTACTTC. It codes for CAVGGTGGNIQYF.

The DNA of the CDR3 is TGTGCCAGCAGTGACCGACTAGCGGGACGGTACGAGCAGTACTTC. Its translation is CASSDRLAGRYEQYF. This chain links TRBV6-1 with TRBJ2-7; 11 bases are a match to TRBD2. The trim removed 3 bases at V and 4 bases at J, leaving 5 bases unmatched. Germline values: CDR1 MNHNS, CDR2 SASEGT. The CDR3 runs 15 residues.

This clone was seen more than once but under ten times. V is TRBV19 and J is TRBJ1-5, with D perhaps matching TRBD1 (5 bases). V lost 6 bases and J 0 bases, leaving 12 bases between the germline ends. Per the germline V gene, CDR1 is LNHDA and CDR2 is SQIVND (reference sequence). CDR3 length: 15 residues. In DNA, the CDR3 is TGTGCCAGTAGACGGATGGGGGGTAGCAATCAGCCCCAGCATTTT. Translating gives CASRRMGGSNQPQHF.

The chain links TRBV6-1 to TRBJ1-2; the D is unclear. CDR1 and CDR2 from the germline V gene are MNHNS and SASEGT. The CDR3 spans 11 residues. V gave up 7 bases and J gave up 8 bases, with 11 bases separating them. The CDR3: CASTPAGGYTF. For the CDR3, the DNA is TGTGCCAGCACCCCAGCCGGCGGCTACACCTTC.

The V and J genes are TRBV7-6 and TRBJ2-5, with unresolved D. V lost 7 bases and J 2 bases, leaving 5 bases between the germline ends. The germline V gene encodes CDR1 SGHVS and CDR2 FNYEAQ. The CDR3 is 11 amino acids. The CDR3 sequence: CASKNQETQYF. In DNA form, the CDR3 reads TGTGCCAGCAAAAATCAAGAGACCCAGTACTTC.

The chain has TRBV15 and TRBJ2-5; 8 bases fit TRBD2. CDR1 and CDR2 from the germline V gene are LNHNV and YYDKDF (reference sequence). V shed 0 bases and J 4 bases; nucleotides not matched to a gene: 10. This CDR3 region has 17 residues. CDR3 bases: TGTGCCACCAGCAGAGATCCCGAACGGGAGGGCCGAGAGACCCAGTACTTC. Its translation: CATSRDPEREGRETQYF.